Listed here is a single TCR beta chain. Its specificity is unknown. The PCR contained 60 Vbeta and 13 Jbeta primers. The repertoire was sequenced with immunoSEQ multiplex PCR; TCRdb's copy has only in-frame clones and lacks some. The sample yields over 150,000 clones, approximately 80% seen once. The sample originates from a study of cytomegalovirus exposure and HLA in healthy donors. Study-level information: Earlier work reported roughly 120 million unique TCR beta sequences from 180 million or so T cells. Findings of the study overall: Follow-up analysis later connected one missense variant in DCLRE1C with trimming of TCR beta V- and J-genes. 164 TCR beta chains were listed as cytomegalovirus-associated. In most subjects, TCR beta sequences reportedly gave accurate predictions of HLA-A and HLA-B alleles.

Germline V CDR1 and CDR2: MGHRA, YSYEKL. The CDR3 is made up of 15 amino acids. V lost 4 bases, J lost 4 bases, and 16 bases lay in between. Input material: PBMCs. V is TRBV4-1 and J is TRBJ1-1; D not resolved. This receptor was taken from a young man in good health and CMV-seropositive. Here the CDR3 reads CASSPSPDRGTEAFF. CDR3 DNA sequence: TGCGCCAGCAGCCCCTCCCCCGATCGAGGCACTGAAGCTTTCTTT.